The clone carrying this TCR beta chain appeared once. The CDR3 runs to 16 residues. The germline V gene has CDR1 SGHVS and CDR2 FNYEAQ. The V and J ends lost 5 bases and 0 bases, in that order; junction bases with no gene match: 4. The data were taken from a study of blood T cell repertoires in COVID-19. In the original workflow: Reference gene primers were amplified, and this amplification served to estimate nucleated cell counts. TCRdb's copy holds only in-frame clones and misses some; the assay was immunoSEQ multiplex PCR. V, J and clone size derive from that table, while D and trimming were established from the DNA sequence. The table shows some 250,000 clones, with more than 85% occurring only once.

The sequencing input was PBMCs or T cells enriched from blood (not recorded which). This chain joins TRBV7-6 and TRBJ2-3, with 11 bases fitting TRBD1. The sequence was collected from a man aged 35-49 years who had recovered from COVID-19. CDR3: CASSLGTGGSTDTQYF. CDR3 DNA: TGTGCCAGCAGCCTAGGGACAGGGGGAAGCACAGATACGCAGTATTTT.